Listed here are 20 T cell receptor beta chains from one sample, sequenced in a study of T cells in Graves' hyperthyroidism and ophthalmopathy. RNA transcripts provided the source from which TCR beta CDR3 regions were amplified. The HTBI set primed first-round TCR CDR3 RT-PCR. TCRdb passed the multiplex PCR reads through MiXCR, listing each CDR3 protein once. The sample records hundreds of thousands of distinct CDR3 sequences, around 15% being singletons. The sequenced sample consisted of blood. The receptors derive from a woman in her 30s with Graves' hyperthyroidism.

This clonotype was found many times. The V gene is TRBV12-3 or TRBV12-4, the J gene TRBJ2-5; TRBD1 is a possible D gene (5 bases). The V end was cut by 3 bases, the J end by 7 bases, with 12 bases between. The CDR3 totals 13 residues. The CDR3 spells CASSFVREGTQYF. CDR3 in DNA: TGTGCCAGCAGTTTCGTCAGGGAAGGGACCCAGTACTTC.

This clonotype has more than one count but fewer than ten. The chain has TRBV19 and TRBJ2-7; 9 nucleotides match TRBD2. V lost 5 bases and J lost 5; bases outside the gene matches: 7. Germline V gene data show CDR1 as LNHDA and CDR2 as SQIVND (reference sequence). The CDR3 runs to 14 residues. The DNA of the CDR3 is TGTGCCAGTAGTCGGCTAGCGGGACTCAACGAGCAGTACTTC. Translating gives CASSRLAGLNEQYF. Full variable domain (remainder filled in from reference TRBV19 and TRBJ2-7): DGGITQSPKYLFRKEGQNVTLSCEQNLNHDAMYWYRQDPGQGLRLIYYSQIVNDFQKGDIAEGYSVSREKKESFPLTVTSAQKNPTAFYLCASSRLAGLNEQYFGPGTRLTVT.

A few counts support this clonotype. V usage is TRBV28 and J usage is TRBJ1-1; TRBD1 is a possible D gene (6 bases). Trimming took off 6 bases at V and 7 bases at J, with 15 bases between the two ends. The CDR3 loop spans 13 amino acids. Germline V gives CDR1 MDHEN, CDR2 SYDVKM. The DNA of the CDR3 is TGTGCCAGCAGCTTAGGGGGGGCACTTGAAGCTTTCTTT. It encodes CASSLGGALEAFF.

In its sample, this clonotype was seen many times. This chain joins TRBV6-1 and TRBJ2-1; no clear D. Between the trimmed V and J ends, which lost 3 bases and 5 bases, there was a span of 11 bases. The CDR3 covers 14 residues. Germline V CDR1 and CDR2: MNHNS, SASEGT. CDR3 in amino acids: CASSDSPPNNEQFF. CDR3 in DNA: TGTGCCAGCAGTGACAGTCCCCCTAACAATGAGCAGTTCTTC.

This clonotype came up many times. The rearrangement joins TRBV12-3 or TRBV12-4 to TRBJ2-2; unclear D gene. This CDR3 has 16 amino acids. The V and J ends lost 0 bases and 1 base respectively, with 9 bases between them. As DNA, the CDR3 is TGTGCCAGCAGTTTAGCGCTAGACTTGAACACCGGGGAGCTGTTTTTT. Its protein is CASSLALDLNTGELFF.

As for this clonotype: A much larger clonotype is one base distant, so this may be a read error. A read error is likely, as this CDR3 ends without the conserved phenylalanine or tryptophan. CDR3 region: CASSAWTSGQLLYNEQFL. The CDR3 DNA reads as TGTGCCAGTAGTGCCTGGACTAGCGGTCAACTCCTCTACAATGAGCAGTTCCTC. J is TRBJ2-1 and V is TRBV19, with 10 bases aligning to TRBD2. After removal of 5 bases from V and 3 bases from J, the junction contained 13 bases not matched to a gene. The germline CDR1 and CDR2 sequences are LNHDA and SQIVND (reference sequence). This CDR3 has 18 residues.

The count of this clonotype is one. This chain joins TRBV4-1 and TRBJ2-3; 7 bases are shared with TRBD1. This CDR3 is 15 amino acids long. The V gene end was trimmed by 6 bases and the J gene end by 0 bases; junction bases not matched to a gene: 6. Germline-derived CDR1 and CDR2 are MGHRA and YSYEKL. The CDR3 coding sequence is TGCGCCAGCAGTGACCCGGACAGGAGCACAGATACGCAGTATTTT. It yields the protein CASSDPDRSTDTQYF.

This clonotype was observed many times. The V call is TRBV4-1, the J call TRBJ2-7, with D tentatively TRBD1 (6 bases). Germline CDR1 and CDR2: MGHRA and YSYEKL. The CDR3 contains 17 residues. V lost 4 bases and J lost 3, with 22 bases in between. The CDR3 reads CASSLSFGTPLRYEQYF. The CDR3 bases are TGCGCCAGCAGCCTAAGTTTCGGGACACCACTACGCTACGAGCAGTACTTC.

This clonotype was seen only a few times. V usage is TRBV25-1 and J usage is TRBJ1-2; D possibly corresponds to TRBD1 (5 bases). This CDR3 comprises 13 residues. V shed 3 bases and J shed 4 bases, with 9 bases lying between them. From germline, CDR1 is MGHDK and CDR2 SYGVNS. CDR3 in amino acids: CASSEGTGYGYTF. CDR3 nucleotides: TGTGCCAGCAGTGAGGGGACGGGCTATGGCTACACCTTC.

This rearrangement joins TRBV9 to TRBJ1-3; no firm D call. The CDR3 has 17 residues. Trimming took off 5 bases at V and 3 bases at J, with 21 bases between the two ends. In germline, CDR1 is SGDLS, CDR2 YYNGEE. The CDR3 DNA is TGTGCCAGCAGTTTGGGAGCAGCGGCCCCACTTGGAAACACCATATATTTT. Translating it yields CASSLGAAAPLGNTIYF. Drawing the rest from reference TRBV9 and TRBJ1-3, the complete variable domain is DSGVTQTPKHLITATGQRVTLRCSPRSGDLSVYWYQQSLDQGLQFLIQYYNGEERAKGNILERFSAQQFPDLHSELNLSSLELGDSALYFCASSLGAAAPLGNTIYFGEGSWLTVV.

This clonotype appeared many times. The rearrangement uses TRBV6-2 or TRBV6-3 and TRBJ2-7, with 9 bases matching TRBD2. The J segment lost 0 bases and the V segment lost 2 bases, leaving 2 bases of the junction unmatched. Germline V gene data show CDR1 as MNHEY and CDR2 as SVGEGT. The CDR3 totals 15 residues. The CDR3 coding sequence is TGTGCCAGCAGTTACGCGGGAGGGGGCTCCTACGAGCAGTACTTC. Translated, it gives CASSYAGGGSYEQYF.

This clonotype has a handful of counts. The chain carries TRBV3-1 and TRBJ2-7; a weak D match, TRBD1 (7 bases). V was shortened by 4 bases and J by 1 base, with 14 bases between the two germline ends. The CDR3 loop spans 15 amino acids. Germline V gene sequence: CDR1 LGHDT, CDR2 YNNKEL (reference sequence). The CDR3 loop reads CASSLQGGLSYEQYF. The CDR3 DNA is TGTGCCAGCAGCCTTCAGGGGGGTCTTTCCTACGAGCAGTACTTC.

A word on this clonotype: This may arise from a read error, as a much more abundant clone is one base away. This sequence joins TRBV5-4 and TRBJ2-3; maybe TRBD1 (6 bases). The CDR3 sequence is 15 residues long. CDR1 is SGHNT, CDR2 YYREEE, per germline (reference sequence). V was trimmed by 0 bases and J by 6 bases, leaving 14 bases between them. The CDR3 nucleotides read TGTGCCAGCAGCTTGGGGCAGGGGATGGCTGATACGCAGTATTTT. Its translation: CASSLGQGMADTQYF.

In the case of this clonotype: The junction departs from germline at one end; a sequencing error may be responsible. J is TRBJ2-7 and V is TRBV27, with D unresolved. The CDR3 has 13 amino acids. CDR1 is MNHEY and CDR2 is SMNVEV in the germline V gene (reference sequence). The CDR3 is CASSFYNSNEQYF. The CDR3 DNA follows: TGTGCCAGCAGTTTCTATAACTCCAACGAGCAGTACTTC.

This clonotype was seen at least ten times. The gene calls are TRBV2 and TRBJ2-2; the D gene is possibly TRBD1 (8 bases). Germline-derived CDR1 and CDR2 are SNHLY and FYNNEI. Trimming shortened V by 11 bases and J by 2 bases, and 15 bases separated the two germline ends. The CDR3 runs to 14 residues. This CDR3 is CAGGDRINTGELFF. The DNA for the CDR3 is TGTGCCGGGGGGGACAGGATCAACACCGGGGAGCTGTTTTTT. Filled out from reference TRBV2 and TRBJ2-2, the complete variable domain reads EPEVTQTPSHQVTQMGQEVILRCVPISNHLYFYWYRQILGQKVEFLVSFYNNEISEKSEIFDDQFSVERPDGSNFTLKIRSTKLEDSAMYFCAGGDRINTGELFFGEGSRLTVL.

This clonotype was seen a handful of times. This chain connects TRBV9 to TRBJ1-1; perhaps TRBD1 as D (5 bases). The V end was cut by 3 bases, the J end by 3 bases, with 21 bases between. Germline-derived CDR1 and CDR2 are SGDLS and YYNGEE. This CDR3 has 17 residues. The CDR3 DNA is TGTGCCAGCAGCGGCGGGGGGATGCACCCTTTATACACTGAAGCTTTCTTT. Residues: CASSGGGMHPLYTEAFF.

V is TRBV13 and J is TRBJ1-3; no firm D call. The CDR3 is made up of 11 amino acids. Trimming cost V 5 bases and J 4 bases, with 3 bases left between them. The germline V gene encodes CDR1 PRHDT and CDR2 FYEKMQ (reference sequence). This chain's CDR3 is CASSQGNTIYF. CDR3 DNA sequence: TGTGCCAGCAGCCAAGGAAACACCATATATTTT.

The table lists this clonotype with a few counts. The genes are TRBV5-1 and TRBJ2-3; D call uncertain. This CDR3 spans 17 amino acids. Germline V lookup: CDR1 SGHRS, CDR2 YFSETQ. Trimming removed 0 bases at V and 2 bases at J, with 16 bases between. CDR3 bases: TGCGCCAGCAGCTTGGAGTTTGACACCGACCACACAGATACGCAGTATTTT. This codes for CASSLEFDTDHTDTQYF. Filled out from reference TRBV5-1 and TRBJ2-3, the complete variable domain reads KAGVTQTPRYLIKTRGQQVTLSCSPISGHRSVSWYQQTPGQGLQFLFEYFSETQRNKGNFPGRFSGRQFSNSRSEMNVSTLELGDSALYLCASSLEFDTDHTDTQYFGPGTRLTVL.

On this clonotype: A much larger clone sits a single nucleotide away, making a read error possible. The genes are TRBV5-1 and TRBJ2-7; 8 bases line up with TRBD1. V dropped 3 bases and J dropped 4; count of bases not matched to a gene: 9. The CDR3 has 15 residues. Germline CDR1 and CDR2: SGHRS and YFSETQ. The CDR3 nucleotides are TGCGCCAGCAGCTCACTTACGGGACAGGAGTACGAGCAGTACTTC. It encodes CASSSLTGQEYEQYF.

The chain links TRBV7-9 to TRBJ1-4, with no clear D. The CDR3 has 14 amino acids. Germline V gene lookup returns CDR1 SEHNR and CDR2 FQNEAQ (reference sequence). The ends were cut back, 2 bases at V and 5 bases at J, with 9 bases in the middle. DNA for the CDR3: TGTGCCAGCAGCTTATCACAGAGGAATGAAAAACTGTTTTTT. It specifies CASSLSQRNEKLFF.